This T cell receptor (beta chain) was captured in a study of blood T cell repertoires in COVID-19. In the study overall: The United States, Italy and Spain supplied acute and convalescent COVID-19 samples. The analysed material was cDNA or gDNA that came from T cells, B-cell-depleted T cells, or PBMCs.

The germline gives CDR1 MGHDK, CDR2 SYGVNS. V gave up 6 bases and J gave up 2 bases; unmatched junction bases: 4. The CDR3 is 13 residues long. Seattle enrolled patients during active infection and tracked them longitudinally. As originally analysed: It was from reference gene primer amplification that nucleated cell counts were estimated. Some clones are missing from TCRdb's copy, which holds only in-frame ones; the method was immunoSEQ multiplex PCR. V, J and clone size are those of that table, while D and trimming were read from the DNA. This repertoire shows about 170,000 clones, about 86% found once; its top ten account for roughly 9.7%.

This sequence originates from a woman aged 55-75 years with COVID-19, enrolled during active disease. The material sequenced was peripheral blood. The chain carries TRBV25-1 and TRBJ2-7; 7 bases match TRBD2. DNA for the CDR3: TGTGCCAGCAGCGCCCGGGGGGCCTACGAGCAGTACTTC. This sequence encodes CASSARGAYEQYF.